This T cell receptor beta chain was identified during a study of a mutant IDH1 vaccine in newly diagnosed glioma. Broader study findings: Overall, 90% to 95% of patients had vaccine-induced immune responses. Pseudoprogression looked unconnected to shifts in top peripheral T cell clonotypes.

V was pared by 0 bases and J by 6 bases, with 14 bases between. The CDR3 runs 15 residues. The germline CDR1 and CDR2 sequences are MGHRA and YSYEKL. Method: immunoSEQ multiplex PCR; TCRdb's copy keeps in-frame clones and lacks some. The table has some 57,000 clones, less than 85% seen once. Concerning this clone: Its antigen remains unidentified.

Specified time point: week 47, end of study. Topical imiquimod was applied with each vaccine dose, which held 300 ug of mutant IDH1 20-mer peptide. The sequencing used PBMCs, collected from a glioma patient whose treatment included an IDH1 peptide vaccine. The rearrangement joins TRBV4-1 to TRBJ1-1; D is uncertain. The source of this sequence is a woman in her thirties or forties with glioma. Some clones in this sample may be carry-over from other donors' samples. This CDR3 is CASSQDIPVDAEAFF. In DNA, the CDR3 is TGCGCCAGCAGCCAAGATATACCTGTGGACGCTGAAGCTTTCTTT.